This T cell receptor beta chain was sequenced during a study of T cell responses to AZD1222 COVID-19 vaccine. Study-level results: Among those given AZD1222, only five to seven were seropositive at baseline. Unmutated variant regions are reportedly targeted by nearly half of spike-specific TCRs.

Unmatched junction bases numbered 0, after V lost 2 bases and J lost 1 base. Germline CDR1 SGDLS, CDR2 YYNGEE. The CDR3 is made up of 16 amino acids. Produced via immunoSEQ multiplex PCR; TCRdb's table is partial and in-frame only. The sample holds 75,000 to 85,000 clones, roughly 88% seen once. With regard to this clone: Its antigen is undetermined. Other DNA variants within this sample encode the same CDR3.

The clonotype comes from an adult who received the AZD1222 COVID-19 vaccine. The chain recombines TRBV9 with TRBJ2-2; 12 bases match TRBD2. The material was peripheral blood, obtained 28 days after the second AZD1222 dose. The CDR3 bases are TGTGCCAGCAGCGTGACTAGCGGGGGGAACACCGGGGAGCTGTTTTTT. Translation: CASSVTSGGNTGELFF.